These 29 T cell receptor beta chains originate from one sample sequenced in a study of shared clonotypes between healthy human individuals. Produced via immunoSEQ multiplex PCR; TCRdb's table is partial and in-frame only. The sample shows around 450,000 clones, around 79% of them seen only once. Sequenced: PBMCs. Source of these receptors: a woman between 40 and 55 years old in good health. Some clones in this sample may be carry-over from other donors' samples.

The CDR3 DNA sequence: TGTGCCAGCAGTTTATCCGCGCACAACTATGGCTACACCTTC. It yields the protein CASSLSAHNYGYTF. V and J are TRBV27 and TRBJ1-2; no clear D. The germline V gene encodes CDR1 MNHEY and CDR2 SMNVEV (reference sequence). This CDR3 contains 14 residues. V lost 0 bases and J 2 bases, leaving 7 bases between the germline ends.

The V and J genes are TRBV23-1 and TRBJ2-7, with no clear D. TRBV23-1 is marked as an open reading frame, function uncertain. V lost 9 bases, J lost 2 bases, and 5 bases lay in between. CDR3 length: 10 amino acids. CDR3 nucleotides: TGCGCCAGACACCCCTACGAGCAGTACTTC. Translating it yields CARHPYEQYF.

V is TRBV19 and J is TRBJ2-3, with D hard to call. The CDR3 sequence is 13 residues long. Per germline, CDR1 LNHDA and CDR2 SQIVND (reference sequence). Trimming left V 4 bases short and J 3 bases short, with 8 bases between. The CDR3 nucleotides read TGTGCCAGTAGTAAGGGATTGACAGATACGCAGTATTTT. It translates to CASSKGLTDTQYF.

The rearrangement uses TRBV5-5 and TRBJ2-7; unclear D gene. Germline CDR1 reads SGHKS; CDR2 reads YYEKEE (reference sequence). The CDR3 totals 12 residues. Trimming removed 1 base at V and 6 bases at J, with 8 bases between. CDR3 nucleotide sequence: TGTGCCAGCAGCTTGTTTTCGCGCGAGCAGTACTTC. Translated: CASSLFSREQYF. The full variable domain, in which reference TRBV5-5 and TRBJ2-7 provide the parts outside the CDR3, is DAGVTQSPTHLIKTRGQQVTLRCSPISGHKSVSWYQQVLGQGPQFIFQYYEKEERGRGNFPDRFSARQFPNYSSELNVNALLLGDSALYLCASSLFSREQYFGPGTRLTVT.

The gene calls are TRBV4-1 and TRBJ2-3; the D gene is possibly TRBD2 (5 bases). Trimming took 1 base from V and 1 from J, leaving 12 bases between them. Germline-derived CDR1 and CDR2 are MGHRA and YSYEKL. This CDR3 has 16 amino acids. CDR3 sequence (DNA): TGCGCCAGCAGCCAAGGTGGAGGACTGGGCACAGATACGCAGTATTTT. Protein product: CASSQGGGLGTDTQYF.

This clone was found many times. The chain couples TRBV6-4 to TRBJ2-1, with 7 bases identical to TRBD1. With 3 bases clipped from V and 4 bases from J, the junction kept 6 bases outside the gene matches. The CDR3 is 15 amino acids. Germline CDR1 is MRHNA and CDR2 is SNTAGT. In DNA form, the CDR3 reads TGTGCCAGCAGTGATAATTCAGGGGGATACAATGAGCAGTTCTTC. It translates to CASSDNSGGYNEQFF.

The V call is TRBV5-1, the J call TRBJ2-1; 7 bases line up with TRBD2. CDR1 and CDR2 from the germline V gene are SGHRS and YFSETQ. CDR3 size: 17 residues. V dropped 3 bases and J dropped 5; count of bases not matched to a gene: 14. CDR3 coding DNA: TGCGCCAGCAGCTCCAGGTTGAGGGAGGGCCTGGACAATGAGCAGTTCTTC. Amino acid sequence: CASSSRLREGLDNEQFF.

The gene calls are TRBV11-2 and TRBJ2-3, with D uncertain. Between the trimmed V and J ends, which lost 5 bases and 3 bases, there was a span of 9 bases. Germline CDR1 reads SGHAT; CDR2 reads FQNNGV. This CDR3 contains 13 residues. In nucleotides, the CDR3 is TGTGCCAGCAGCCGAGCGATGACAGATACGCAGTATTTT. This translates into CASSRAMTDTQYF.

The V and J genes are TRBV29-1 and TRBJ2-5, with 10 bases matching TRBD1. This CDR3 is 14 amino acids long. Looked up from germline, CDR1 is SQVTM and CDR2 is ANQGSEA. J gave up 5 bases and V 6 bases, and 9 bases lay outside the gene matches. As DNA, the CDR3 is TGCAGCGTCCAATCGACAGGGGGCGGCGAGACCCAGTACTTC. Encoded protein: CSVQSTGGGETQYF.

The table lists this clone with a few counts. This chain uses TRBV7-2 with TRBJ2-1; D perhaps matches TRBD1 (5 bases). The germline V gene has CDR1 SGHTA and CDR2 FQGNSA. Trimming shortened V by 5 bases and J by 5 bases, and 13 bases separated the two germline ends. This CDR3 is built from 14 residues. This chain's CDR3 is CASSLTTDDNEQFF. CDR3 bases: TGTGCCAGCAGCCTAACGACAGACGACAATGAGCAGTTCTTC. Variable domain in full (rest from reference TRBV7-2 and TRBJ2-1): GAGVSQSPSNKVTEKGKDVELRCDPISGHTALYWYRQSLGQGLEFLIYFQGNSAPDKSGLPSDRFSAERTGGSVSTLTIQRTQQEDSAVYLCASSLTTDDNEQFFGPGTRLTVL.

Here the CDR3 reads CSVSTVGRSEQYF. The CDR3 nucleotides are TGCAGCGTTTCCACCGTAGGGAGGAGCGAGCAGTACTTC. The chain uses TRBV29-1 and TRBJ2-7; the D gene is possibly TRBD2 (6 bases). This CDR3 has 13 residues. Germline CDR1 and CDR2: SQVTM and ANQGSEA. Trimming removed 5 bases at V and 6 bases at J, with 17 bases between.

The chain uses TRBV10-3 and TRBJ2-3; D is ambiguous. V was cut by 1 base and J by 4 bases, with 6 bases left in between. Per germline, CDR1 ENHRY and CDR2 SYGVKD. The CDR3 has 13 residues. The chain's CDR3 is CAISEWGPDTQYF. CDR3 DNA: TGTGCCATCAGTGAGTGGGGTCCAGATACGCAGTATTTT.

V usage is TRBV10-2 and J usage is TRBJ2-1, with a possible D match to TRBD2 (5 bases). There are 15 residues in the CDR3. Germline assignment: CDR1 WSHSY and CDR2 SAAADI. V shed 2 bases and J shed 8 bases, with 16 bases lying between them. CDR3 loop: CASSEGRAGFDEQFF. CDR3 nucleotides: TGCGCCAGCAGTGAGGGGCGGGCTGGGTTCGATGAGCAGTTCTTC.

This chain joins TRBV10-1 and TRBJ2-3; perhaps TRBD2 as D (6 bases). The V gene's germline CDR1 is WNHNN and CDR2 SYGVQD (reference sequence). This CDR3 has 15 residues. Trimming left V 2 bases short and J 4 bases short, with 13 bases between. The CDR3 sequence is CASSEGGSHADTQYF. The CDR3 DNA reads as TGCGCCAGCAGTGAGGGAGGGTCCCACGCAGATACGCAGTATTTT.

The CDR3 DNA sequence: TGTGCCAGCAGCGTAGACAGGGTTAATGAAAAACTGTTTTTT. Encoded protein: CASSVDRVNEKLFF. The chain links TRBV9 to TRBJ1-4; D might be TRBD1 (6 bases). V was pared by 0 bases and J by 4 bases, with 7 bases between. Germline values: CDR1 SGDLS, CDR2 YYNGEE. The CDR3 spans 14 residues.

The CDR3 sequence is CASCAPLGTEAFF. The CDR3 DNA is TGTGCCAGCTGTGCCCCCTTAGGCACTGAAGCTTTCTTT. The chain employs TRBV6-5 and TRBJ1-1; no reliable D call. Trimming left V 8 bases short and J 4 bases short, with 14 bases between. This CDR3 spans 13 amino acids. Germline values: CDR1 MNHEY, CDR2 SVGAGI.

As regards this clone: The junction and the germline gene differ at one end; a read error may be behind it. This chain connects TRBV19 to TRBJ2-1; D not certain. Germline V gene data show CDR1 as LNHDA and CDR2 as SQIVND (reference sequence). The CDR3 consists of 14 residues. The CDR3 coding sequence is TGTGCCAGCAGTATATCTTACTCCTACAATGAGCAGTTCTTC. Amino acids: CASSISYSYNEQFF. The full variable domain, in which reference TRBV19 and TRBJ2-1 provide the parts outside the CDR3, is DGGITQSPKYLFRKEGQNVTLSCEQNLNHDAMYWYRQDPGQGLRLIYYSQIVNDFQKGDIAEGYSVSREKKESFPLTVTSAQKNPTAFYLCASSISYSYNEQFFGPGTRLTVL.

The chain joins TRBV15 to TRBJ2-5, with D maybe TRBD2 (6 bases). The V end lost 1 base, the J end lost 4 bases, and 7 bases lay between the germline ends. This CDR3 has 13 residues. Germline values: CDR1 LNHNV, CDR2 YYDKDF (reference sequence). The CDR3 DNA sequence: TGTGCCACCAGCAGAGGGGGGGTAGAGACCCAGTACTTC. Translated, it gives CATSRGGVETQYF.

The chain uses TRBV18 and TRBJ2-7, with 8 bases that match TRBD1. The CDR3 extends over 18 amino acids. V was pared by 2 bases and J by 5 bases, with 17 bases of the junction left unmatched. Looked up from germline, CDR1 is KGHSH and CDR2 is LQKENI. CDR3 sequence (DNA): TGTGCCAGCTCACCAGTTTCCCTCCAGGGGGCCCTAGGGAACGAGCAGTACTTC. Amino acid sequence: CASSPVSLQGALGNEQYF.

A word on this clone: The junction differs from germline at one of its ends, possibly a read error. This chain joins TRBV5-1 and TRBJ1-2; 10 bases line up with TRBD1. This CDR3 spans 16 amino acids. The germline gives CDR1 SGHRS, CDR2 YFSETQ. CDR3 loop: CASSLGQGFFLNGYTF. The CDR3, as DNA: TGCGCCAGCAGTTTGGGACAGGGGTTTTTCTTAAATGGCTACACCTTC.

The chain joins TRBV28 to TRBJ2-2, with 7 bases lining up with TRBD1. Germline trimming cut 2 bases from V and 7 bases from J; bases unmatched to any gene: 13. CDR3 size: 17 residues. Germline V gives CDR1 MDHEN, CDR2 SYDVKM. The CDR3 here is CASSLPYGSHRGGELFF. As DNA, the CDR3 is TGTGCCAGCAGTTTACCCTATGGGTCCCACAGGGGCGGGGAGCTGTTTTTT.

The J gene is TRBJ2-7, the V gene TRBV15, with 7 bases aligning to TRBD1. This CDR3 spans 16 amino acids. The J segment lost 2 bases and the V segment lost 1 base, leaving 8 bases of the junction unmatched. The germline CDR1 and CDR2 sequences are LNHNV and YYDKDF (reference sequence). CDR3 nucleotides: TGTGCCACCAGCAGAGGACAGGGAAACTCCCCCTACGAGCAGTACTTC. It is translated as CATSRGQGNSPYEQYF.

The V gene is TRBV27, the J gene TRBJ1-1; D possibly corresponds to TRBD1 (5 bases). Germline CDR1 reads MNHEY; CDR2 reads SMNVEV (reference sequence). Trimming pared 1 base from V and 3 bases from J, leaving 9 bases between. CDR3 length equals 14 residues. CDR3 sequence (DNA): TGTGCCAGCAGTTTATGGGGGAGGGACACTGAAGCTTTCTTT. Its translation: CASSLWGRDTEAFF.

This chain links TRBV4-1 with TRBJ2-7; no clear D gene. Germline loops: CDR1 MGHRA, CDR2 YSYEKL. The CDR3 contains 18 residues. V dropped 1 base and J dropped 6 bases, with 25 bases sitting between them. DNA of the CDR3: TGCGCCAGCAGCCAAGTGCCCAGGACGGAGAGAAATTGGGCCGAGCAGTACTTC. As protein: CASSQVPRTERNWAEQYF.

CDR3 loop: CASSLAGGVGIQYF. The CDR3, as DNA: TGTGCCAGCAGCTTAGCGGGGGGAGTGGGTATTCAGTACTTC. V and J are TRBV11-2 and TRBJ2-4; 7 nucleotides agree with TRBD2. J gave up 10 bases and V 1 base, and 7 bases lay outside the gene matches. The CDR3 is 14 residues long. Germline lookup yields CDR1 SGHAT and CDR2 FQNNGV.

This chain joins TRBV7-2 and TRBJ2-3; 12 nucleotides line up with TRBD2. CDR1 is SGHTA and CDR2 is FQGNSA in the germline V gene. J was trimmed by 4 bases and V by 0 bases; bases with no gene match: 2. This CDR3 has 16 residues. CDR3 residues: CASSLAGTSGSDTQYF. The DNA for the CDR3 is TGTGCCAGCAGCTTAGCCGGGACTAGCGGGTCAGATACGCAGTATTTT.

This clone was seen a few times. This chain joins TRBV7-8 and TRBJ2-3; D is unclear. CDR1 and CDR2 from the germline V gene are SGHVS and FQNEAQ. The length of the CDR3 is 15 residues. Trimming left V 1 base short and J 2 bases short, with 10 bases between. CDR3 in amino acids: CASSLVSSATDTQYF. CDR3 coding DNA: TGTGCCAGCAGCTTAGTGAGTTCGGCCACAGATACGCAGTATTTT.

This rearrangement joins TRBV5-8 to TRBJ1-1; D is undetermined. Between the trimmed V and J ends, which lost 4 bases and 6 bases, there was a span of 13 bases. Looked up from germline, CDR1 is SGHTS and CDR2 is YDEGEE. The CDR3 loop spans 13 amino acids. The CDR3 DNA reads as TGTGCCAGCAGCATTGACACCCTCTCTGAAGCTTTCTTT. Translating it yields CASSIDTLSEAFF.

The CDR3 nucleotides read TGCGCCAGCAGTCAGACTCGGGCAGGGTGGAACACCGGGGAGCTGTTTTTT. The encoded protein is CASSQTRAGWNTGELFF. V usage is TRBV23-1 and J usage is TRBJ2-2; possible D gene TRBD1, 5 bases. TRBV23-1 is an ORF; its function is uncertain. The V and J ends lost 3 bases and 1 base respectively, with 15 bases between them. The CDR3 has 17 residues.